This is a list of T cell receptor beta chains from one sample in a study of T-cell reconstitution after alpha-beta-depleted transplantation in children. Each CDR3 protein is one row after TCRdb ran MiXCR on the PCR reads. The top ten hold 12% to 15% of the sample, which has hundreds of thousands of distinct CDR3 sequences, approximately 22% seen once. The sequenced sample was PBMCs, mostly from graft donor cells, obtained 360 days after TCRalphabeta/CD19-depleted stem cell transplant. These receptors originate from a boy under two years old who had a stem cell transplant for acute myeloid leukemia, so the T cells may come from the graft donor. Both conserved end residues are part of each CDR3. The order of the fields is V gene, J gene, D gene, clone size, CDR3 DNA, CDR3 protein. A D gene is named only where the DNA matches it firmly. Part of the rows lack a size; the others show once, few, many or a class for expanded clones.

TRBV6-6	TRBJ2-5	NA	NA	TGTGCCAGCAGTATGGCGGAGACCCAGTACTTC	CASSMAETQYF
TRBV20-1	TRBJ2-5	TRBD2	few	TGCAGTGCTAGAGAACTAGCGGGGGGATACCTAGAGACCCAGTACTTC	CSARELAGGYLETQYF
TRBV20-1	TRBJ2-2	NA	NA	TGCAGTGCTTGGGACACCCTAACCCCGAACACCGGGGAGCTGTTTTTT	CSAWDTLTPNTGELFF
TRBV4-3	TRBJ2-7	TRBD2	NA	TGCGCCAGCAGCCAAGCCCGGGGACTAGCGGGGGCCTACGAGCAGTACTTC	CASSQARGLAGAYEQYF
TRBV5-5	TRBJ2-1	NA	many	TGTGCCAGCAGCTTGAGCGGAGGACGGGGCAATGAGCAGTTCTTC	CASSLSGGRGNEQFF
TRBV20-1	TRBJ2-3	TRBD2	few	TGCAGTGCTACCATAGCGGGGGGGCACGATACGCAGTATTTT	CSATIAGGHDTQYF
TRBV24-1	TRBJ2-7	NA	many	TGTGCCACCAGTGACAGGGATCTCTACGAGCAGTACTTC	CATSDRDLYEQYF
TRBV21-1	TRBJ2-7	NA	few	TGTGCCAGCAACCAGCTCCGCAGGGGGTTTCACTACGAGCAGTACTTC	CASNQLRRGFHYEQYF
TRBV20-1	TRBJ2-5	TRBD1	NA	TGCAGTGCTCACGACTACAGGGGGAGAGAAGAGACCCAGTACTTC	CSAHDYRGREETQYF
TRBV7-2	TRBJ1-3	NA	many	TGTGCCAGCAGCTTATACGAGGGGGGCTCTGGAAACACCATATATTTT	CASSLYEGGSGNTIYF
TRBV12-3/TRBV12-4	TRBJ1-2	NA	few	TGTGCCAGTATAGGGCAGGGAAGTGACTATGGCTACACCTTC	CASIGQGSDYGYTF
TRBV9	TRBJ2-3	NA	NA	TGTGCCAGCAGCGTCAGGTTCACAGATACGCAGTATTTT	CASSVRFTDTQYF
TRBV7-9	TRBJ2-1	NA	NA	TGTGCCAGCAGCTGGGAGGGGGCAGGTGAGCAGTTCTTC	CASSWEGAGEQFF
TRBV28	TRBJ2-3	NA	NA	TGTGCCAGCAGCCTCAGGGTCATTTTAGATACGCAGTATTTT	CASSLRVILDTQYF
TRBV6-1	TRBJ1-2	TRBD1	NA	TGTGCCAGCAGTCCACAGGGGGCGCTTGGCTACACCTTC	CASSPQGALGYTF
TRBV12-3/TRBV12-4	TRBJ2-1	TRBD2	many	TGTGCCAGCAGTCCCCCCGGGCGGGGGGGATATGAGCAGTTCTTC	CASSPPGRGGYEQFF
TRBV29-1	TRBJ2-2	NA	many	TGCAGCGTTGTCGACAGGCCGAACACCGGGGAGCTGTTTTTT	CSVVDRPNTGELFF
TRBV12-3/TRBV12-4	TRBJ2-7	TRBD2	many	TGTGCCAGCAGTCGGACTAGCGTGAACTACGAGCAGTACTTC	CASSRTSVNYEQYF
TRBV9	TRBJ1-6	NA	many	TGTGCCAGCAGCGTAGAGGGTTTAGGGAATTCACCCCTCCACTTT	CASSVEGLGNSPLHF
TRBV20-1	TRBJ1-2	NA	many	TGCAGTGTTTCGACAGCTCTAGGGTTGAGTGGCTACACCTTC	CSVSTALGLSGYTF
TRBV27	TRBJ1-2	NA	many	TGTGCCAGCAGTGATGACAGGAGCGGTAACTATGGCTACACCTTC	CASSDDRSGNYGYTF
TRBV7-2	TRBJ2-2	TRBD2	NA	TGTGCCAGCAGCTTCGGACTAGCCAACACCGGGGAGCTGTTTTTT	CASSFGLANTGELFF
TRBV20-1	TRBJ1-1	TRBD1	many	TGCAGTGCTTTAGCGGGACAGTCGAACACTGAAGCTTTCTTT	CSALAGQSNTEAFF
TRBV7-2	TRBJ2-3	NA	many	TGTGCCAGCAGCTTGACTCCCGGGATTATGGGGGATACGCAGTATTTT	CASSLTPGIMGDTQYF
TRBV12-3/TRBV12-4	TRBJ2-3	NA	many	TGTGCCAGCAGGGTCACAGATACGCAGTATTTT	CASRVTDTQYF
TRBV20-1	TRBJ2-5	TRBD2	NA	TGCAGTGCTAGGACCCCTAGCGGGGGGGGAGAGACCCAGTACTTC	CSARTPSGGGETQYF
TRBV29-1	TRBJ1-2	NA	NA	TGCAGCGTTGACCCCCACGGGCCTAACTATGGCTACACCTTC	CSVDPHGPNYGYTF
TRBV20-1	TRBJ2-1	TRBD1	many	TGCAGTGCTAAAGGGACAGGGGGCGTGGATGAGCAGTTCTTC	CSAKGTGGVDEQFF
TRBV20-1	TRBJ2-3	TRBD1	many	TGCAGTGCTAGAGATTCGGGACAGGTATTCACAGATACGCAGTATTTT	CSARDSGQVFTDTQYF
TRBV5-5	TRBJ2-7	NA	NA	TGTGCCAGCAGCTTCTTACCTCCCTACGAGCAGTACTTC	CASSFLPPYEQYF
TRBV7-3	TRBJ2-3	NA	NA	TGTGCCAGCAGCTTAACGTTTGCTGGCGGGGATACGCAGTATTTT	CASSLTFAGGDTQYF